This T cell receptor (beta chain) was identified during a study of blood T cell repertoires in COVID-19. Study as a whole: Sources were T cells, B-cell-depleted T cells, or PBMCs; the material itself was cDNA or gDNA.

TCRdb's copy holds only in-frame clones and misses some; the assay was immunoSEQ multiplex PCR. The sample consists of around 340,000 clones, 80% to 90% of them appearing once. This CDR3 region has 13 residues. With 6 bases clipped from V and 1 base from J, the junction kept 5 bases outside the gene matches. From germline, CDR1 is SQVTM and CDR2 ANQGSEA. The table lists this clone with a count of one. This sequence joins TRBV29-1 and TRBJ2-5; 7 bases are a match to TRBD1. The sample comprised peripheral blood. The TCR originated in a man younger than 40 with active or convalescent COVID-19. The CDR3 region is CSVTTGAQETQYF. CDR3 bases: TGCAGCGTAACCACAGGGGCCCAAGAGACCCAGTACTTC.